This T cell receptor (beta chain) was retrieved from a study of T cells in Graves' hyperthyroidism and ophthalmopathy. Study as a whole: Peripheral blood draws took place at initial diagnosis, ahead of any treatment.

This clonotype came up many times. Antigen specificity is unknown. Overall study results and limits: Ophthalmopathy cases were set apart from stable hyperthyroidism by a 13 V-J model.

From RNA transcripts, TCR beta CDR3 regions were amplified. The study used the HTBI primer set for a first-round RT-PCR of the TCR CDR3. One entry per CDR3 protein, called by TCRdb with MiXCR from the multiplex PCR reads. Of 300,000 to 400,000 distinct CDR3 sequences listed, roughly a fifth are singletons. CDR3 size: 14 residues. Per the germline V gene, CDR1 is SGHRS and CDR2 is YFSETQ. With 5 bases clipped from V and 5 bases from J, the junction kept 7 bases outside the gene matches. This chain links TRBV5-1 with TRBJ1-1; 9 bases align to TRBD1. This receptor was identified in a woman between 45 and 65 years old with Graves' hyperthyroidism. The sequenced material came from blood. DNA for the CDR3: TGCGCCAGCAGTTTAGACAGGGGGGGGACTGAAGCTTTCTTT. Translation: CASSLDRGGTEAFF.